This TCR beta chain emerged from a study of blood T cell repertoires in COVID-19. In the study overall: Sample material is recorded as cDNA or gDNA derived from T cells, B-cell-depleted T cells, or PBMCs.

The data were produced by immunoSEQ multiplex PCR, yet TCRdb's version contains in-frame clones alone and is incomplete. In the table there are under 200,000 clones, roughly 88% of which are singletons. The germline gives CDR1 DFQATT, CDR2 SNEGSKA (reference sequence). This CDR3 has 11 amino acids. The TCR was taken from a woman aged 60-75 years with acute or convalescent COVID-19. V gene TRBV20-1 combines with J gene TRBJ1-2; perhaps TRBD1 as D (6 bases). The sample comprised peripheral blood. This CDR3 is CSGNTGNGYTF. The CDR3 DNA follows: TGCAGCGGTAACACAGGGAATGGCTACACCTTC.